The subject of this entry is one T cell receptor beta chain. It lacks a known antigen. There are no base qualities to consult, and no much larger clone falls within one base. CDR1 and CDR2 are drawn from the germline V gene: SNHLY, FYNNEI. The CDR3 spans 16 residues, from the cysteine through the phenylalanine. Only the CDR3 part of the read is kept: 48 bases, read in frame from the first base. Between the V and J ends, shortened by 3 bases and 3 bases respectively, the junction contains 17 bases. This sample stems from a study of blood T cell repertoires in COVID-19 (TCRdb year 2020). For the study in its entirety: The collaborator samples originated in the United States, Italy and Spain and spanned the acute and convalescent phases of COVID-19. The prospective study material was composed of cDNA or gDNA derived from T cells, B-cell-depleted T cells, or PBMCs. Subjects who had been exposed to COVID-19, were actively infected with it, or had recovered from it provided the deeply sampled blood TCRbeta repertoires that made up the dataset. The repertoires were released in a freely available public database intended as a resource for research on the immune response to SARS-CoV-2. Samples were obtained from the ongoing ImmuneRACE study (first 160 participants) and from some 1,300 subjects provided by 6 global collaborators. The sample metadata nearly always contained a de-identified subject ID, COVID-19 status, age in years and sex. Where HLA class I and class II types were available, the types were taken from metadata supplied by the sample provider, not from assay-based typing.

TCRbeta CDR3 regions were amplified from genomic DNA by means of the immunoSEQ Assay, a bias-controlled multiplex PCR. Per the authors' processing: Within the assay, amplification of reference gene primers was used to estimate how many nucleated cells each sample contained. To quantify the absolute abundance of each unique TCRbeta CDR3 rearrangement, sequence reads were collapsed and filtered. For each sample, productive Simpson clonality was calculated as the square root of Simpson's diversity index across productive rearrangements. Imported from immuneACCESS, the table was reduced by TCRdb to in-frame sequences with V and J called. These copies leave out some clones; in studies compared against another copy, an unresolved V gene accounts for under half, and the cause of the remainder is not known. V and J calls and clone size are those listed in that table; D and trimming were worked out from the DNA. Recorded for this sample are about 39,000 clones; more than 80% of them occurred a single time. The ten largest clones add up to about 4% of the sample.

Overall study outcomes, separate from this receptor: How much clinical and demographic metadata was included differed by source and by participant, and the metadata was provided uncurated.

Whole blood was collected in K2EDTA tubes by collaborating institutions according to the institutions' own protocols. For TCRbeta analysis, collaborators shipped samples as frozen whole blood, isolated PBMCs, or DNA extracted from either of those sample types. This TCR derives from a man aged 60 to 69 with acute or convalescent COVID-19. Rearrangement joined TRBV2 to TRBJ1-2, with a weak D call of TRBD1 (6 bases match). Sequencing was performed on peripheral blood. The CDR3 protein is CASSDEGVYRDYGYTF. The DNA reads TGTGCCAGCAGTGATGAGGGGGTGTATCGCGACTATGGCTACACCTTC.